Listed below are T cell receptor beta chains from one sample, sequenced in a study of shared clonotypes between healthy human individuals. Measured with immunoSEQ multiplex PCR; TCRdb has only the in-frame clones, and not every one. The repertoire holds 450,000 to 500,000 clones, with 76% as singletons. The specimen sequenced was PBMCs. These receptors were obtained from a middle-aged woman in good health. Some clones in this sample may be carry-over from other donors' samples. The CDR3 runs from the conserved cysteine through the conserved F or W. The D gene is left open where the match is weak. Not all rows give a size; the values are once, few, many and, for expanded clones, a class.

size,J,D,V,CDR3,DNA
few,TRBJ2-1,NA,TRBV5-5,CASSRTGTPLGGEQFF,TGTGCCAGCAGCCGTACCGGGACTCCGTTGGGGGGAGAGCAGTTCTTC
NA,TRBJ2-6,NA,TRBV7-2,CASSLSGSSGANVLTF,TGTGCCAGCAGCTTATCCGGCAGCTCTGGGGCCAACGTCCTGACTTTC
NA,TRBJ2-3,NA,TRBV9,CASSIDTGTDTQYF,TGTGCCAGCAGCATCGACACAGGGACAGATACGCAGTATTTT
few,TRBJ2-7,TRBD1,TRBV25-1,CASSDRGTGGNYEQYF,TGTGCCAGCAGTGATCGGGGGACAGGGGGCAACTACGAGCAGTACTTC
NA,TRBJ2-1,NA,TRBV28,CASSLSAGPSQGWFF,TGTGCCAGCAGTTTATCCGCTGGGCCGTCCCAGGGGTGGTTCTTC
NA,TRBJ2-2,TRBD1,TRBV5-1,CASSPRRGQGASGELFF,TGCGCCAGCAGCCCACGTCGTGGACAGGGGGCGTCCGGGGAGCTGTTTTTT
many,TRBJ1-1,NA,TRBV28,CASVLGELAFF,TGTGCCAGCGTCTTGGGAGAGTTGGCTTTCTTT
many,TRBJ1-4,NA,TRBV19,CASSVGARINEKLFF,TGTGCCAGTTCCGTGGGGGCGAGAATTAATGAAAAACTGTTTTTT
NA,TRBJ1-5,NA,TRBV6-6,CASGLNQPQHF,TGTGCCAGCGGTTTAAATCAGCCCCAGCATTTT
NA,TRBJ1-1,NA,TRBV10-2,CASTPQRNTEAFF,TGCGCCAGCACCCCCCAAAGGAACACTGAAGCTTTCTTT
NA,TRBJ1-2,NA,TRBV29-1,CSVDSPGIYGYTF,TGCAGCGTTGACTCCCCGGGAATCTATGGCTACACCTTC
few,TRBJ1-1,TRBD1,TRBV2,CASSLDRASTEAFF,TGTGCCAGCAGTTTGGACAGGGCGAGCACTGAAGCTTTCTTT
NA,TRBJ2-1,TRBD2,TRBV5-1,CASSFSGTSSYNEQFF,TGCGCCAGCAGCTTCTCCGGGACTAGCTCCTACAATGAGCAGTTCTTC
once,TRBJ2-7,TRBD2,TRBV6-4,CASSPSSGSTYEQYF,TGTGCCAGCAGTCCATCTAGCGGGTCGACCTACGAGCAGTACTTC
NA,TRBJ1-2,TRBD1,TRBV29-1,CSVEDQSPRQGYYGYTF,TGCAGCGTTGAAGATCAGTCCCCGCGACAGGGGTACTATGGCTACACCTTC
once,TRBJ2-7,TRBD2,TRBV30,CAWSGKAGRLYEQYF,TGTGCCTGGAGTGGTAAAGCGGGACGTCTTTACGAGCAGTACTTC
NA,TRBJ2-7,TRBD1,TRBV7-9,CASSSPGQGANEQYF,TGTGCCAGCAGCTCCCCGGGACAGGGGGCGAACGAGCAGTACTTC
NA,TRBJ1-1,NA,TRBV2,CASSDRGMTEAFF,TGTGCCAGCAGTGACAGGGGAATGACTGAAGCTTTCTTT
NA,TRBJ2-7,NA,TRBV7-9,CASSLYSGPEEQYF,TGTGCCAGCAGCTTATATTCGGGGCCGGAGGAGCAGTACTTC
NA,TRBJ2-3,TRBD1,TRBV5-6,CASSLRQGAFVDTQYF,TGTGCCAGCAGCTTGAGACAGGGGGCTTTTGTAGATACGCAGTATTTT
once,TRBJ2-4,NA,TRBV28,CASASYHGRTQNIQYF,TGTGCCAGCGCTTCCTACCACGGACGGACACAAAACATTCAGTACTTC
NA,TRBJ2-3,NA,TRBV7-2,CASSLGAPRTPGDTQYF,TGTGCCAGCAGCTTAGGTGCCCCCCGCACGCCCGGAGATACGCAGTATTTT
NA,TRBJ1-2,TRBD1,TRBV2,CASSNIATGGYGYTF,TGTGCCAGCAGTAATATCGCGACAGGGGGATATGGCTACACCTTC
NA,TRBJ2-7,NA,TRBV5-6,CASSIAPGAYEQYF,TGTGCCAGCAGCATAGCGCCGGGGGCCTACGAGCAGTACTTC
NA,TRBJ2-2,TRBD1,TRBV18,CASSPRGQLNRELFF,TGTGCCAGCTCACCAAGGGGACAGCTTAACCGGGAGCTGTTTTTT
few,TRBJ2-1,TRBD2,TRBV15,CATSRRLGLANNEQFF,TGTGCCACCAGCAGAAGACTGGGACTAGCGAACAATGAGCAGTTCTTC
NA,TRBJ1-5,TRBD1,TRBV18,CASSPQGAGSNQPQHF,TGTGCCAGCTCACCCCAGGGGGCTGGGAGCAATCAGCCCCAGCATTTT
NA,TRBJ2-1,TRBD1,TRBV11-1,CASSLGQERNEQFF,TGTGCCAGCAGCTTGGGACAGGAAAGGAATGAGCAGTTCTTC
NA,TRBJ1-1,NA,TRBV5-1,CASSLVVPRNTEAFF,TGCGCCAGCAGCTTGGTGGTGCCCAGGAACACTGAAGCTTTCTTT
few,TRBJ2-2,NA,TRBV6-5,CASRSTWVGGELFF,TGTGCCAGCAGGTCAACATGGGTTGGGGGGGAGCTGTTTTTT
NA,TRBJ1-4,NA,TRBV19,CASSFGGEEKLFF,TGTGCCAGTAGTTTTGGAGGGGAGGAAAAACTGTTTTTT
many,TRBJ2-5,NA,TRBV15,CATSRDRGKGWETQYF,TGTGCCACCAGCAGAGATCGGGGGAAAGGGTGGGAGACCCAGTACTTC
NA,TRBJ1-1,TRBD1,TRBV10-3,CAIGSGTGVFF,TGTGCCATCGGATCGGGGACAGGGGTTTTCTTT
few,TRBJ1-5,NA,TRBV6-6,CASSYGLDQPQHF,TGTGCCAGCAGTTACGGTCTCGATCAGCCCCAGCATTTT
NA,TRBJ2-5,TRBD2,TRBV19,CASSKGLAGGAETQYF,TGTGCCAGTAGTAAAGGATTAGCGGGAGGGGCAGAGACCCAGTACTTC
NA,TRBJ2-1,TRBD2,TRBV4-3,CASSQISGSLGYNEQFF,TGCGCCAGCAGCCAAATTAGCGGGAGTCTGGGGTACAATGAGCAGTTCTTC
NA,TRBJ1-2,NA,TRBV4-1,CASSQDMGGRGYTF,TGCGCCAGCAGCCAAGATATGGGGGGCCGGGGCTACACCTTC
NA,TRBJ1-1,NA,TRBV7-2,CASSLGGWNTEAFF,TGTGCCAGCAGCCTAGGGGGATGGAACACTGAAGCTTTCTTT
NA,TRBJ2-3,NA,TRBV29-1,CSATPGPDTQYF,TGCAGCGCAACCCCGGGGCCAGATACGCAGTATTTT
NA,TRBJ1-1,NA,TRBV10-2,CASSDQGRDTEAFF,TGCGCCAGCAGTGATCAGGGTCGGGACACTGAAGCTTTCTTT
NA,TRBJ1-3,NA,TRBV15,CATSRDLAGSGNTIYF,TGTGCCACCAGCAGAGATCTTGCAGGGAGTGGAAACACCATATATTTT
NA,TRBJ2-1,TRBD2,TRBV5-1,CASSTGLAGGNEQFF,TGTGCCAGCAGCACGGGACTAGCGGGGGGCAATGAGCAGTTCTTC
NA,TRBJ2-3,NA,TRBV7-3,CASSAHSGLSTDTQYF,TGTGCCAGCAGCGCCCACAGCGGGCTTAGCACAGATACGCAGTATTTT
NA,TRBJ2-3,NA,TRBV5-4,CASSLVATDTQYF,TGTGCCAGCAGCTTGGTAGCCACAGATACGCAGTATTTT
once,TRBJ2-1,TRBD2,TRBV7-9,CASSLTPGLEQFF,TGTGCCAGCAGCTTAACCCCGGGACTAGAGCAGTTCTTC
once,TRBJ2-2,NA,TRBV28,CASLGQRYTGELFF,TGTGCCAGCCTGGGACAACGATACACCGGGGAGCTGTTTTTT
NA,TRBJ1-1,TRBD1,TRBV6-5,CASSYSGGGTEAFF,TGTGCCAGCAGTTATTCAGGGGGGGGCACTGAAGCTTTCTTT
NA,TRBJ2-7,TRBD1,TRBV5-1,CASSLGTGGEQYF,TGCGCCAGCAGCTTGGGGACAGGGGGCGAGCAGTACTTC
NA,TRBJ2-7,NA,TRBV11-2,CASSRTISAYEQYF,TGTGCCAGCAGCCGAACGATTAGCGCATACGAGCAGTACTTC
NA,TRBJ2-7,TRBD1,TRBV9,CASSADRGSYEQYF,TGTGCCAGCAGCGCAGACAGGGGATCCTACGAGCAGTACTTC
NA,TRBJ2-1,TRBD1,TRBV2,CASNGQGGYNEQFF,TGTGCCAGCAATGGACAGGGGGGATACAATGAGCAGTTCTTC
NA,TRBJ2-1,TRBD1,TRBV29-1,CSVAGGEGYNEQFF,TGCAGCGTTGCAGGGGGAGAAGGGTACAATGAGCAGTTCTTC
many,TRBJ2-7,NA,TRBV7-8,CASSLESGEAYEQYF,TGTGCCAGCAGCTTAGAATCAGGAGAGGCCTACGAGCAGTACTTC
few,TRBJ2-7,NA,TRBV19,CASSIGQRTYEQYF,TGTGCCAGTAGTATAGGACAGCGGACCTACGAGCAGTACTTC
once,TRBJ2-5,TRBD2,TRBV5-1,CASSPRLAPPQETQYF,TGCGCCAGCAGCCCAAGACTAGCTCCCCCACAAGAGACCCAGTACTTC
NA,TRBJ2-3,NA,TRBV5-1,CASSLAGPTDTQYF,TGCGCCAGCAGCTTGGCAGGACCGACAGATACGCAGTATTTT
NA,TRBJ2-7,NA,TRBV5-4,CASSPMGTYEQYF,TGTGCCAGCAGCCCCATGGGGACCTACGAGCAGTACTTC
NA,TRBJ2-5,NA,TRBV7-2,CASSFTREETQYF,TGTGCCAGCAGCTTCACCCGAGAGGAGACCCAGTACTTC